A single sample gave rise to the 16 T cell receptor beta chains below, sequenced in a study of T cells in Graves' hyperthyroidism and ophthalmopathy (dated by TCRdb to the late 2010s). To prepare the library, multiplex PCR was applied. Data came from an Illumina HiSeq 2000. The TCR beta CDR3 regions were amplified from RNA transcripts. For the first round of RT-PCR on the TCR CDR3, the HTBI primer set was used together with the Qiagen OneStep RT-PCR kit. TCRdb reanalyzed the raw reads on its own, using fastp at Q25 for trimming and MiXCR for clone calling, and kept in-frame beta chains. Each entry is one CDR3 protein sequence, shown with its most common DNA and genes. This sample comprises 300,000 to 450,000 distinct CDR3 sequences, around 16% of them detected only once. In total, the top ten clones hold 25% to 35% of the sample. Sequencing was done on a sample of blood. These receptors all come from a woman under 30 with Graves' hyperthyroidism that later progressed to Graves' ophthalmopathy.

This clonotype was counted ten times or more. V and J are TRBV20-1 and TRBJ2-3, with D possibly being TRBD1 (5 bases). Germline CDR1 and CDR2: DFQATT and SNEGSKA (reference sequence). This CDR3 contains 13 residues. V gave up 6 bases and J gave up 1 base, with 11 bases separating them. The CDR3 region has the DNA TGCAGTGCGGGAACAGGCCGCACAGATACGCAGTATTTT. Amino acids: CSAGTGRTDTQYF.

The sample holds many counts of this clonotype. The rearrangement joins TRBV12-3 or TRBV12-4 to TRBJ1-1; D unresolved. The V end lost 5 bases, the J end lost 0 bases, and 4 bases lay between the germline ends. The CDR3 has 12 amino acids. CDR3 amino acids: CASSRLNTEAFF. DNA for the CDR3: TGTGCCAGCAGTCGATTGAACACTGAAGCTTTCTTT.

This clonotype was counted many times. The chain links TRBV28 to TRBJ2-1; maybe TRBD2 (5 bases). Germline V gene data show CDR1 as MDHEN and CDR2 as SYDVKM. The CDR3 has 15 amino acids. V was pared by 2 bases and J by 8 bases, with 16 bases between. The CDR3 reads CASSLIDYATDEQFF. CDR3 in DNA: TGTGCCAGCAGTTTAATTGACTACGCAACGGATGAGCAGTTCTTC.

This clonotype was recorded many times. The chain is built from TRBV18 and TRBJ2-5; D unresolved. Germline CDR1 is KGHSH and CDR2 is LQKENI. V dropped 3 bases and J dropped 2 bases, with 13 bases sitting between them. The CDR3 sequence is 15 residues long. Written as DNA, the CDR3 is TGTGCCAGCTCACCCCGAGCTAGAACACAAGAGACCCAGTACTTC. As protein: CASSPRARTQETQYF.

This clonotype has just a few counts. This chain uses TRBV27 with TRBJ1-4; D ambiguous. The V end lost 2 bases, the J end lost 8 bases, and 9 bases lay between the germline ends. Germline lookup yields CDR1 MNHEY and CDR2 SMNVEV (reference sequence). The CDR3 sequence is 13 residues long. The CDR3 loop is CASSLVQTEKLFF. In nucleotides, the CDR3 is TGTGCCAGCAGTTTAGTACAGACCGAAAAACTGTTTTTT.

This clonotype was observed at least ten times. The gene calls are TRBV3-1 and TRBJ2-1; D ambiguous. The CDR3 contains 11 residues. In germline, CDR1 is LGHDT, CDR2 YNNKEL (reference sequence). V was cut by 1 base and J by 13 bases, with 8 bases left in between. The CDR3 protein is CASSQGATQFF. The CDR3 DNA follows: TGTGCCAGCAGCCAAGGGGCCACTCAGTTCTTC.

Comment on this clonotype: The CDR3 does not close with the conserved phenylalanine or tryptophan, likely indicating a read error. The chain uses TRBV7-8 and TRBJ2-7; maybe TRBD2 (5 bases). V was clipped by 8 bases and J by 1 base, with 15 bases between them. Germline V gene lookup returns CDR1 SGHVS and CDR2 FQNEAQ. This CDR3 has 14 residues. The CDR3, as DNA: TGTGCCAGCGGGATCGGCGGGTCATCCTACGAGCAGTACTCC. The encoded protein is CASGIGGSSYEQYS.

This clonotype was seen repeatedly, ten times or more. The chain uses TRBV28 and TRBJ1-5; TRBD1 might be the D (6 bases). V lost 4 bases and J 4 bases, leaving 17 bases between the germline ends. The length of the CDR3 is 16 residues. Germline V CDR1 and CDR2: MDHEN, SYDVKM. The CDR3 reads CASSSNPGTSNQPQHF. The DNA of the CDR3 is TGTGCCAGCAGTTCAAACCCTGGGACAAGTAATCAGCCCCAGCATTTT. Combining the CDR3 with reference TRBV28 and TRBJ1-5 gives the whole variable domain DVKVTQSSRYLVKRTGEKVFLECVQDMDHENMFWYRQDPGLGLRLIYFSYDVKMKEKGDIPEGYSVSREKKERFSLILESASTNQTSMYLCASSSNPGTSNQPQHFGDGTRLSIL.

This clonotype was counted many times. The DNA for the CDR3 is TGTGCCAGCGGGCGGGAGGCAAGCTCCTACAATGAGCAGTTCTTC. Translating gives CASGREASSYNEQFF. The chain employs TRBV28 and TRBJ2-1; 8 positions match TRBD2. CDR3 size: 15 residues. CDR1 is MDHEN, CDR2 SYDVKM, per germline. The junction had 6 bases not matched to a gene; V was cut back by 8 bases and J by 0 bases.

There are many counts of this clonotype. The chain is built from TRBV11-2 and TRBJ2-1; 9 positions match TRBD1. Germline values: CDR1 SGHAT, CDR2 FQNNGV. V shed 5 bases, J shed 8 bases, and the junction held 28 bases outside the gene matches. The CDR3 runs to 21 residues. This chain's CDR3 is CASSPRTLTIFVQGARDEQFF. The CDR3 DNA reads as TGTGCCAGCAGCCCCCGGACTCTGACAATTTTCGTACAGGGGGCTCGCGATGAGCAGTTCTTC.

The J gene is TRBJ2-5, the V gene TRBV20-1; TRBD1 matches at 7 bases. The CDR3 is made up of 21 amino acids. Germline lookup yields CDR1 DFQATT and CDR2 SNEGSKA (reference sequence). V lost 5 bases and J lost 2; bases outside the gene matches: 29. CDR3 DNA sequence: TGCAGTGCTCTAGCAGTGCTAGAGATTAAGAGACAGGGCGGATGGCAAGAGACCCAGTACTTC. Its protein product is CSALAVLEIKRQGGWQETQYF.

The chain employs TRBV7-9 and TRBJ1-4, with a possible D match to TRBD1 (6 bases). The V end was cut by 8 bases, the J end by 7 bases, with 14 bases between. Germline CDR1 reads SEHNR; CDR2 reads FQNEAQ (reference sequence). This CDR3 contains 13 residues. CDR3 region: CASHRDHGEKLFF. CDR3 sequence (DNA): TGTGCCAGCCACAGGGATCATGGTGAAAAACTGTTTTTT.

This clonotype was detected a few times. CDR3 in amino acids: CASSIRLNTEAFF. For the CDR3, the DNA is TGTGCCAGTAGTATTAGACTAAACACTGAAGCTTTCTTT. The chain joins TRBV19 to TRBJ1-1; no reliable D call. Germline V CDR1 and CDR2: LNHDA, SQIVND (reference sequence). Between the trimmed V and J ends, which lost 3 bases and 2 bases, there was a span of 7 bases. CDR3 length: 13 residues.

This clonotype was recorded many times. The chain couples TRBV20-1 to TRBJ1-5; the D gene is possibly TRBD1 (5 bases). Germline V gives CDR1 DFQATT, CDR2 SNEGSKA (reference sequence). The CDR3 extends over 14 amino acids. V dropped 3 bases and J dropped 4 bases, with 13 bases sitting between them. CDR3 in DNA: TGCAGTGCTAGCACAGGTAATCTTAATCAGCCCCAGCATTTT. It yields the protein CSASTGNLNQPQHF.

This clonotype was seen at least ten times. The chain recombines TRBV20-1 with TRBJ2-7; D is uncertain. CDR1 DFQATT and CDR2 SNEGSKA come from the germline V gene (reference sequence). The CDR3 is made up of 11 amino acids. Trimming removed 5 bases at V and 6 bases at J, with 11 bases between. The CDR3 sequence: CSALWTTEQYF. DNA of the CDR3: TGCAGTGCTTTATGGACGACCGAGCAGTACTTC.

This chain joins TRBV19 and TRBJ2-1, with D perhaps matching TRBD1 (6 bases). With 5 bases removed from V and 6 bases from J, the gap between germline ends came to 26 bases. CDR1 LNHDA and CDR2 SQIVND come from the germline V gene (reference sequence). The CDR3 consists of 18 residues. Here the CDR3 reads CASSLPTFGQHEGNEQFF. CDR3 nucleotides: TGTGCCAGTAGTCTACCCACCTTCGGACAGCACGAAGGCAATGAGCAGTTCTTC.